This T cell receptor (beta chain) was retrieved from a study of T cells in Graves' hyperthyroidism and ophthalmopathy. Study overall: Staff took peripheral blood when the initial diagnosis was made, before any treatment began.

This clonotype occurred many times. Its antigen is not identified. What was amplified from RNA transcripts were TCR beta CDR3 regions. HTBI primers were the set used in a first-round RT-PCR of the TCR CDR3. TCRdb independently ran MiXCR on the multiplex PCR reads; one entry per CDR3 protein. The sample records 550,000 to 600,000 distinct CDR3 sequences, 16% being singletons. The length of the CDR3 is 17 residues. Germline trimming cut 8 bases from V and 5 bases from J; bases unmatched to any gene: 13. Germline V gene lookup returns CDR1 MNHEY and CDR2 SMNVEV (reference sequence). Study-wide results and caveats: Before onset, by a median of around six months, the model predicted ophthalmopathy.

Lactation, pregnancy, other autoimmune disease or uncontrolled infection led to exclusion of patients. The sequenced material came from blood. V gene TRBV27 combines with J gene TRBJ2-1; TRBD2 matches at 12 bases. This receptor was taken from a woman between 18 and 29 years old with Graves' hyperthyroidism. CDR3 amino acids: CASSRLAGALPNNEQFF. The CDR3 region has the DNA TGTGCCAGCTCGCGACTAGCGGGGGCCTTACCAAACAATGAGCAGTTCTTC.